The clone carrying this TCR beta chain was counted a single time. The data are from a study of blood T cell repertoires in COVID-19. The wider study: Collection of acute and convalescent COVID-19 samples took place in the United States, Italy and Spain. Sources were T cells, B-cell-depleted T cells, or PBMCs; the material itself was cDNA or gDNA.

The ends lost 6 bases at V and 3 bases at J; junction bases unmatched: 9. The CDR3 is made up of 17 amino acids. Germline V CDR1 and CDR2: MNHEY, SVGEGT. Under the authors' procedure: Scientists estimated how many nucleated cells there were by amplifying reference gene primers. The repertoire was sequenced with immunoSEQ multiplex PCR; TCRdb's copy has only in-frame clones and lacks some. V and J calls and clone size come straight from that table; D and trimming were deduced from the DNA. The data show some 200,000 clones, roughly 76% seen once. Sequenced input: peripheral blood. The J gene is TRBJ1-6, the V gene TRBV6-2 or TRBV6-3; TRBD1 matches 9 bases. The sequence came from a woman of 80 years or more with COVID-19, enrolled during active disease. Written as DNA, the CDR3 is TGTGCCAGCAGCCGTCGGACAGGGGCGGTCTATAATTCACCCCTCCACTTT. This gives the protein CASSRRTGAVYNSPLHF.